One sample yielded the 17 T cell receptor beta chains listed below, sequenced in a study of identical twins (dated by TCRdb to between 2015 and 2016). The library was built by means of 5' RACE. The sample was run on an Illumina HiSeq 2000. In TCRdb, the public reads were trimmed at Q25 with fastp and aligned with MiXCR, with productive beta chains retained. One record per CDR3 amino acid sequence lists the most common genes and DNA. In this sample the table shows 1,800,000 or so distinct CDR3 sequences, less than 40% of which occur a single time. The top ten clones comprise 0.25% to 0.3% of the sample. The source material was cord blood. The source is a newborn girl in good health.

The CDR3 DNA reads TGTGCCGCTGGTCGTAGGGCCGGCTATGGCTACACCTTC. Protein: CAAGRRAGYGYTF. This rearrangement joins TRBV5-5 to TRBJ1-2; D is unresolved. In germline, CDR1 is SGHKS, CDR2 YYEKEE (reference sequence). The CDR3 runs 13 residues. The germline V and J ends were trimmed by 10 bases and 4 bases, with 17 bases remaining between them. Together with reference TRBV5-5 and TRBJ1-2, the CDR3 gives the full variable domain: DAGVTQSPTHLIKTRGQQVTLRCSPISGHKSVSWYQQVLGQGPQFIFQYYEKEERGRGNFPDRFSARQFPNYSSELNVNALLLGDSALYLCAAGRRAGYGYTFGSGTRLTVV.

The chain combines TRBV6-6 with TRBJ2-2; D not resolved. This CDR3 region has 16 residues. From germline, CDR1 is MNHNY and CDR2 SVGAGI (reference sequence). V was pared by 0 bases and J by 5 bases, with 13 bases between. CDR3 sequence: CASSYSSHGQTGELFF. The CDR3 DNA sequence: TGTGCCAGCAGTTACTCGAGTCACGGCCAGACCGGGGAGCTGTTTTTT.

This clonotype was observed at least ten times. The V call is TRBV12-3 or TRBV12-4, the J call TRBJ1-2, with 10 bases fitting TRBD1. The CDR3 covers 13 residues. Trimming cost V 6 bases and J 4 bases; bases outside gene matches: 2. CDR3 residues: CASRGQGSYGYTF. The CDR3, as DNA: TGTGCCAGCAGGGGACAGGGGTCCTATGGCTACACCTTC.

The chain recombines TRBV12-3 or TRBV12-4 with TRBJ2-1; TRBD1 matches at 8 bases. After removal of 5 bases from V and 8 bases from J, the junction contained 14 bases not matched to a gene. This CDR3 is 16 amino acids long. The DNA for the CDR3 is TGTGCCAGCAGTGGTGCCCACGGGACAGGCTATTATGAGCAGTTCTTC. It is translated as CASSGAHGTGYYEQFF.

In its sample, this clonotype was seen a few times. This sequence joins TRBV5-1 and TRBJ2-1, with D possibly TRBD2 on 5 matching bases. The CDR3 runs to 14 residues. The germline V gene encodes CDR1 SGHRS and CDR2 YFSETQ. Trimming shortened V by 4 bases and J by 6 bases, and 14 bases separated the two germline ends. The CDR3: CASSQAIRGNEQFF. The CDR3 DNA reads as TGCGCCAGCAGCCAGGCGATCCGGGGCAATGAGCAGTTCTTC.

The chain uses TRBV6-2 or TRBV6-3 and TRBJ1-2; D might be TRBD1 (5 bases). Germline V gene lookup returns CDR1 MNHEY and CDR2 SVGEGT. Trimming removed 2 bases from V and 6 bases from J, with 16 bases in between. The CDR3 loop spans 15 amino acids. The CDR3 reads CASSYRSGPRDGYTF. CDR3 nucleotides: TGTGCCAGCAGTTACCGGTCGGGGCCAAGGGATGGCTACACCTTC.

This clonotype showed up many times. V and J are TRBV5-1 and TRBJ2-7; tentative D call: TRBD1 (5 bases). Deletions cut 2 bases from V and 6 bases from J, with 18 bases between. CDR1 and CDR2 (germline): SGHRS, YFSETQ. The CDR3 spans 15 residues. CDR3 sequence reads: CASSLDAQVRIEQYF. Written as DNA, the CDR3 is TGCGCCAGCAGCTTAGATGCACAGGTACGAATCGAGCAGTACTTC.

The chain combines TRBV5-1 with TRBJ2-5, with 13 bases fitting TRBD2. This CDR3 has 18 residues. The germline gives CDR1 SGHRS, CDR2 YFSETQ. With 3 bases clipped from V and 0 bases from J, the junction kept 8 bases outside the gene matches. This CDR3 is CASSSTSGRAWDQETQYF. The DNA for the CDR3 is TGCGCCAGCAGCTCTACTAGCGGGAGGGCCTGGGACCAAGAGACCCAGTACTTC.

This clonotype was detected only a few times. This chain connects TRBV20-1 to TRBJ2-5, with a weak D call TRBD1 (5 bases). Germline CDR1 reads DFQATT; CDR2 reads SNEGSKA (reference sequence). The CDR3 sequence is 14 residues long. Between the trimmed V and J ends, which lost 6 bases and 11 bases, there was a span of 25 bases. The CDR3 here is CSAREVQAGNEQYF. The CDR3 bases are TGCAGTGCCCGCGAGGTACAGGCTGGCAATGAGCAGTACTTC.

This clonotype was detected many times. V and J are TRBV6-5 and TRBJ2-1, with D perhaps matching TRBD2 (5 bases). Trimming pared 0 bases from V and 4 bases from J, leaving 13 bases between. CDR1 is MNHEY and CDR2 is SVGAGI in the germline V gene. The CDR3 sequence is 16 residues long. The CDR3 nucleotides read TGTGCCAGCAGTTACTCGAAGTGGCGGGTTTACAATGAGCAGTTCTTC. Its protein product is CASSYSKWRVYNEQFF.

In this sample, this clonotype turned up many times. CDR3 sequence (DNA): TGTGCCAGCAGGGGACAGGGCAATGGCTACACCTTC. Translation: CASRGQGNGYTF. The rearrangement joins TRBV12-3 or TRBV12-4 to TRBJ1-2; 9 bases are a match to TRBD1. V was clipped by 6 bases and J by 6 bases; unmatched bases: 2. The CDR3 extends over 12 amino acids.

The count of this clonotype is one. Written as DNA, the CDR3 is TGCGCCAGCAGCTTGGCGACAGGGAACAGCGGAAACACCATATATTTT. Its protein is CASSLATGNSGNTIYF. The genes are TRBV5-1 and TRBJ1-3, with 7 bases aligning to TRBD1. The CDR3 length is 16 residues. Germline-derived CDR1 and CDR2 are SGHRS and YFSETQ. V shed 0 bases and J 4 bases; nucleotides not matched to a gene: 7.

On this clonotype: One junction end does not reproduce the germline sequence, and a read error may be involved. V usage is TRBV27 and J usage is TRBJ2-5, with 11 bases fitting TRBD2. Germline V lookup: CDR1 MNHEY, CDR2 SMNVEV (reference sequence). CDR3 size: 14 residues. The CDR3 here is CAGSVGLAAETQYF. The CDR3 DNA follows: TGTGCCGGCAGTGTGGGACTAGCGGCAGAGACCCAGTACTTC.

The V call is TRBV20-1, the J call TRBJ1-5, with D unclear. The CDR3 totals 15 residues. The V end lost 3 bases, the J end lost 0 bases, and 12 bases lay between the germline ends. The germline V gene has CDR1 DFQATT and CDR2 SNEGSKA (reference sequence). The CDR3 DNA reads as TGCAGTGCTAGTGCCCACGGGGATAGCAATCAGCCCCAGCATTTT. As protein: CSASAHGDSNQPQHF.

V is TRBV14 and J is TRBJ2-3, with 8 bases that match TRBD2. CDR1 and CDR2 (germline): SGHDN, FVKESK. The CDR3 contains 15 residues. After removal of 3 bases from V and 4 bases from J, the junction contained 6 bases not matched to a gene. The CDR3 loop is CASSHRLATPDTQYF. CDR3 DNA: TGTGCCAGCAGCCACCGACTAGCGACCCCAGATACGCAGTATTTT.

CDR3 sequence reads: CSVVPRDNNSPLHF. CDR3 bases: TGCAGCGTTGTCCCCAGGGACAATAATTCACCCCTCCACTTT. The chain recombines TRBV29-1 with TRBJ1-6; tentative D call: TRBD1 (6 bases). This CDR3 is 14 amino acids long. CDR1 and CDR2 (germline): SQVTM, ANQGSEA. The V end was cut by 4 bases, the J end by 5 bases, with 12 bases between.

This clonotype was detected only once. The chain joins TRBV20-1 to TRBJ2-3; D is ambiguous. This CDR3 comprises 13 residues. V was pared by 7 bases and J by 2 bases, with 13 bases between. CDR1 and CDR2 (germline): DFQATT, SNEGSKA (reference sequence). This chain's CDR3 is CSGLRSYTDTQYF. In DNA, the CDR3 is TGCAGTGGACTTCGCTCTTACACAGATACGCAGTATTTT.